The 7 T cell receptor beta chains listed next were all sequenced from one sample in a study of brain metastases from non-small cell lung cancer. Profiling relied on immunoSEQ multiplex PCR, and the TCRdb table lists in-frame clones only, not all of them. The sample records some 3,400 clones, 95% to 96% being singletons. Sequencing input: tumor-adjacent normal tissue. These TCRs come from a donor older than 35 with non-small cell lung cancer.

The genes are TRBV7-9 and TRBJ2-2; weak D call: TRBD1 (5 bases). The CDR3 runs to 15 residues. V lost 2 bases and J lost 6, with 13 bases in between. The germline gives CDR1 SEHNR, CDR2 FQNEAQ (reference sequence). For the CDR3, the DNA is TGTGCCAGCAGCTTATGGGGCAGGTTGGCCGGGGAGCTGTTTTTT. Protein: CASSLWGRLAGELFF.

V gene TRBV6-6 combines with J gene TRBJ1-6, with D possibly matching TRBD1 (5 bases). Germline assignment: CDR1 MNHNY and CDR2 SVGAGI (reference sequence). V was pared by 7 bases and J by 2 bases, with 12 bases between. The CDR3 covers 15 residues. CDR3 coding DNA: TGTGCCAGCAACCCCGACAGTCCCTATAATTCACCCCTCCACTTT. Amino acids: CASNPDSPYNSPLHF.

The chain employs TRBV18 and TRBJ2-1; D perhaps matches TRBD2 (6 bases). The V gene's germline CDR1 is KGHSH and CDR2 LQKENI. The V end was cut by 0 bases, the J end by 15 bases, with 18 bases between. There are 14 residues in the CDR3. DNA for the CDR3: TGTGCCAGCTCACCACCGAGTTCGGGGGTGCCCCTGTTCTTC. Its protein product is CASSPPSSGVPLFF. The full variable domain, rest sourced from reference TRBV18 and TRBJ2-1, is NAGVMQNPRHLVRRRGQEARLRCSPMKGHSHVYWYRQLPEEGLKFMVYLQKENIIDESGMPKERFSAEFPKEGPSILRIQQVVRGDSAAYFCASSPPSSGVPLFFGPGTRLTVL.

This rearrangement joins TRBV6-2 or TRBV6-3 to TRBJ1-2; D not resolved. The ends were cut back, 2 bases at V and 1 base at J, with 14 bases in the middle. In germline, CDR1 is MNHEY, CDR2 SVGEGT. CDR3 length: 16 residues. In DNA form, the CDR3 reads TGTGCCAGCAGTTACAGGAAGATTGGAGTTAACTATGGCTACACCTTC. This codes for CASSYRKIGVNYGYTF.

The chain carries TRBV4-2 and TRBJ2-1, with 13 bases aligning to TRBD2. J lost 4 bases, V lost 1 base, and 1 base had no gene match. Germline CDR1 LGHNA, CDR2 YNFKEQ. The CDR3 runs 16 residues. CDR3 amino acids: CASSQGTSGGYNEQFF. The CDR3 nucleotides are TGTGCCAGCAGCCAAGGGACTAGCGGGGGTTACAATGAGCAGTTCTTC.

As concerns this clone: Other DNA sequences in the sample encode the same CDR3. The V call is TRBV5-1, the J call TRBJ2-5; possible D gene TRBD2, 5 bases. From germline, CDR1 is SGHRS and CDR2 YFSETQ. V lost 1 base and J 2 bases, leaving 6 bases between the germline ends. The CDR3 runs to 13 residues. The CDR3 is CASSLRGQETQYF. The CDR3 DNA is TGCGCCAGCAGCTTGAGAGGGCAAGAGACCCAGTACTTC.

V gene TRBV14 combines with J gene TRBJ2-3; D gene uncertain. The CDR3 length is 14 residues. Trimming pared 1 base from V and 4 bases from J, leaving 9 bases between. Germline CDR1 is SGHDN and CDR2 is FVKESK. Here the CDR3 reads CASSQVALADTQYF. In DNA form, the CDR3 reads TGTGCCAGCAGCCAAGTTGCTCTGGCAGATACGCAGTATTTT. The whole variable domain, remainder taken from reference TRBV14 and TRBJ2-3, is EAGVTQFPSHSVIEKGQTVTLRCDPISGHDNLYWYRRVMGKEIKFLLHFVKESKQDESGMPNNRFLAERTGGTYSTLKVQPAELEDSGVYFCASSQVALADTQYFGPGTRLTVL.